A single sample is the source of the 19 T cell receptor beta chains below, sequenced in a study of T cells in Graves' hyperthyroidism and ophthalmopathy. RNA transcripts provided the source from which TCR beta CDR3 regions were amplified. The HTBI primer set was used in a first-round RT-PCR of the TCR CDR3. MiXCR, run by TCRdb on the multiplex PCR reads, gives a single entry per CDR3 protein. The data show fewer than 400,000 distinct CDR3 sequences, with around 25% seen just once and about 73% held by the top ten. The sample comprised blood. The receptor set was obtained from a man aged 50-60 years with Graves' hyperthyroidism.

This chain uses TRBV15 with TRBJ2-1; 14 nucleotides agree with TRBD2. The germline V gene encodes CDR1 LNHNV and CDR2 YYDKDF (reference sequence). This CDR3 has 14 amino acids. Trimming at V came to 7 bases and at J to 10 bases, leaving 6 bases not matched to a gene. CDR3 amino acids: CATIGTSGSGEQFF. CDR3 DNA: TGTGCCACCATTGGGACTAGCGGGAGTGGGGAGCAGTTCTTC. The variable domain in full, with the rest retrieved from reference TRBV15 and TRBJ2-1, is DAMVIQNPRYQVTQFGKPVTLSCSQTLNHNVMYWYQQKSSQAPKLLFHYYDKDFNNEADTPDNFQSRRPNTSFCFLDIRSPGLGDTAMYLCATIGTSGSGEQFFGPGTRLTVL.

This clonotype was recorded once. The rearrangement links TRBV7-3 to TRBJ2-2; tentatively, D is TRBD1 (6 bases). The V and J ends lost 1 base and 6 bases respectively, with 9 bases between them. Germline lookup yields CDR1 SGHTA and CDR2 FQGTGA. The CDR3 length is 14 residues. The CDR3 DNA sequence: TGTGCCAGCAGCTTAATATCAGGGGCCGGGGAGCTGTTTTTT. Amino acids: CASSLISGAGELFF.

Concerning this clonotype: This may arise from a read error, as a much more abundant clone is one base away. This chain connects TRBV12-3 or TRBV12-4 to TRBJ1-1; D ambiguous. The CDR3 totals 13 residues. V was cut by 10 bases and J by 0 bases, with 12 bases left in between. The DNA for the CDR3 is TGTGCCACTCGTAGGCGAATGAACACTGAAGCTTTCTTT. This sequence encodes CATRRRMNTEAFF.

In its sample, this clonotype was seen a few times. Here the CDR3 DNA reads TGCAGCGAGGGACTAGCGGGAGGGAATCCCTACGAGCAGTACTTC. It yields the protein CSEGLAGGNPYEQYF. The chain recombines TRBV29-1 with TRBJ2-7; 16 bases are shared with TRBD2. CDR1 and CDR2 (germline): SQVTM, ANQGSEA. V shed 7 bases and J 2 bases; nucleotides not matched to a gene: 5. The CDR3 has 15 amino acids.

About this clonotype itself: A much more abundant neighbour one base away suggests this may be a read error. The chain uses TRBV7-9 and TRBJ1-1; tentatively, D is TRBD1 (6 bases). CDR1 SEHNR and CDR2 FQNEAQ come from the germline V gene (reference sequence). The CDR3 loop spans 13 amino acids. This chain's CDR3 is CASGFSDRPAAFF. CDR3 nucleotide sequence: TGTGCCAGCGGCTTCTCCGACAGGCCCGCAGCTTTCTTT.

On this clonotype: This could be a read error, since a much larger clone is one nucleotide away. The chain couples TRBV2 to TRBJ2-5; tentatively, D is TRBD1 (5 bases). From germline, CDR1 is SNHLY and CDR2 FYNNEI. This CDR3 region has 13 residues. CDR3: CASSGQHQEAQYF. CDR3 bases: TGTGCCAGCAGTGGACAGCACCAAGAGGCCCAGTACTTC. Variable domain in full (rest from reference TRBV2 and TRBJ2-5): EPEVTQTPSHQVTQMGQEVILRCVPISNHLYFYWYRQILGQKVEFLVSFYNNEISEKSEIFDDQFSVERPDGSNFTLKIRSTKLEDSAMYFCASSGQHQEAQYFGPGTRLLVL.

This clonotype was seen a handful of times. The chain joins TRBV7-8 to TRBJ2-3; weak D call: TRBD2 (6 bases). The length of the CDR3 is 16 residues. Germline V CDR1 and CDR2: SGHVS, FQNEAQ. Trimming pared 3 bases from V and 4 bases from J, leaving 17 bases between. CDR3 sequence: CASSLSGGGGSDTQYF. The CDR3 nucleotides read TGTGCCAGCAGCTTGTCGGGCGGAGGAGGGTCAGATACGCAGTATTTT.

Only a few counts were recorded for this clonotype. The chain uses TRBV6-5 and TRBJ2-3; D not resolved. The CDR3 covers 13 residues. CDR1 and CDR2 (germline): MNHEY, SVGAGI. V was pared by 7 bases and J by 1 base, with 9 bases between. This CDR3 is CASTGDGTDTQYF. The CDR3 DNA reads TGTGCCAGCACAGGAGACGGCACAGATACGCAGTATTTT.

DNA of the CDR3: TGTGCCAGCAGCACCGGGACTGTTTCAACTGAAGCTTTCTTT. This codes for CASSTGTVSTEAFF. The chain links TRBV7-9 to TRBJ1-1; tentatively, D is TRBD1 (5 bases). Germline loops: CDR1 SEHNR, CDR2 FQNEAQ (reference sequence). This CDR3 has 14 residues. Deletions cut 5 bases from V and 5 bases from J, with 15 bases between.

This chain joins TRBV6-9 and TRBJ1-1; D is uncertain. The V gene lost 4 bases and the J gene lost 4 bases, with 7 bases spanning the gap. Germline V gene sequence: CDR1 MNHGY, CDR2 SVAAGI. The CDR3 is 12 residues long. CDR3 nucleotides: TGTGCCAGCAGTTCTGTCGGCACTGAAGCTTTCTTT. Translating gives CASSSVGTEAFF.

This clonotype appeared a few times. The chain couples TRBV30 to TRBJ1-1, with D tentatively TRBD1 (5 bases). V gave up 0 bases and J gave up 3 bases, with 14 bases separating them. Germline loops: CDR1 GTSNPN, CDR2 SVGIG (reference sequence). The CDR3 runs to 15 residues. Here the CDR3 reads CAWSVPQGGYTEAFF. The DNA of the CDR3 is TGTGCCTGGAGTGTACCCCAGGGTGGATACACTGAAGCTTTCTTT.

This clonotype has at least ten counts. The V and J genes are TRBV3-1 and TRBJ2-7, with 7 nucleotides matching TRBD2. From germline, CDR1 is LGHDT and CDR2 YNNKEL (reference sequence). The length of the CDR3 is 14 residues. V shed 1 base and J 6 bases; nucleotides not matched to a gene: 6. The CDR3 loop reads CASSQGMAGVEQYF. CDR3 in DNA: TGTGCCAGCAGCCAAGGTATGGCGGGAGTCGAGCAGTACTTC.

This clonotype was recorded at least ten times. The V gene is TRBV27, the J gene TRBJ2-1; tentative D call: TRBD2 (6 bases). V was cut by 5 bases and J by 5 bases, with 19 bases left in between. Germline V lookup: CDR1 MNHEY, CDR2 SMNVEV (reference sequence). CDR3 length: 16 residues. The CDR3 sequence is CASSITDAAGHNEQFF. In nucleotides, the CDR3 is TGTGCCAGCAGTATAACGGACGCAGCGGGTCACAATGAGCAGTTCTTC.

The chain is built from TRBV12-5 and TRBJ2-1; D is unclear. CDR3 length equals 12 residues. Trimming pared 2 bases from V and 7 bases from J, leaving 6 bases between. CDR1 is LGHNT, CDR2 FRNRAP, per germline. The CDR3: CASGLWLNEQFF. The CDR3 DNA reads as TGTGCTAGTGGTTTGTGGCTTAATGAGCAGTTCTTC.

This chain links TRBV7-9 with TRBJ2-5; D call uncertain. With 0 bases removed from V and 4 bases from J, the gap between germline ends came to 9 bases. The CDR3 consists of 14 residues. Germline CDR1 SEHNR, CDR2 FQNEAQ (reference sequence). The CDR3 DNA sequence: TGTGCCAGCAGCTTAGCGCAATTAGGAGAGACCCAGTACTTC. It is translated as CASSLAQLGETQYF.

V is TRBV5-1 and J is TRBJ2-1; 8 bases agree with TRBD2. CDR3 length: 18 residues. Germline CDR1 and CDR2: SGHRS and YFSETQ. V shed 7 bases and J 8 bases; nucleotides not matched to a gene: 23. The CDR3 here is CASAFSSLKSGSGDEQFF. The CDR3 DNA sequence: TGCGCCAGCGCCTTTAGCAGCCTCAAGAGCGGGAGTGGTGATGAGCAGTTCTTC.

This clonotype came up a few times. V gene TRBV28 combines with J gene TRBJ2-3; D is unclear. The CDR3 is 15 residues long. The V end was cut by 2 bases, the J end by 4 bases, with 13 bases between. Germline lookup yields CDR1 MDHEN and CDR2 SYDVKM. CDR3 amino acids: CASSLGSSSADTQYF. DNA for the CDR3: TGTGCCAGCAGTTTAGGAAGTAGTTCAGCAGATACGCAGTATTTT.

This clonotype was counted only a few times. The chain carries TRBV7-6 and TRBJ2-2; 10 positions agree with TRBD2. In germline, CDR1 is SGHVS, CDR2 FNYEAQ. The CDR3 is 15 residues long. J lost 6 bases, V lost 5 bases, and 6 bases had no gene match. CDR3 loop: CASSLQREGPGELFF. The DNA for the CDR3 is TGTGCCAGCAGCCTTCAGCGGGAGGGACCCGGGGAGCTGTTTTTT.

The rearrangement uses TRBV13 and TRBJ2-3, with D perhaps TRBD1 (6 bases). This CDR3 region has 15 residues. Trimming took 5 bases from V and 2 from J, leaving 14 bases between them. The germline V gene encodes CDR1 PRHDT and CDR2 FYEKMQ (reference sequence). CDR3 DNA: TGTGCCAGCAGCCGTAGGCAGGGGACCACAGATACGCAGTATTTT. Its translation is CASSRRQGTTDTQYF.